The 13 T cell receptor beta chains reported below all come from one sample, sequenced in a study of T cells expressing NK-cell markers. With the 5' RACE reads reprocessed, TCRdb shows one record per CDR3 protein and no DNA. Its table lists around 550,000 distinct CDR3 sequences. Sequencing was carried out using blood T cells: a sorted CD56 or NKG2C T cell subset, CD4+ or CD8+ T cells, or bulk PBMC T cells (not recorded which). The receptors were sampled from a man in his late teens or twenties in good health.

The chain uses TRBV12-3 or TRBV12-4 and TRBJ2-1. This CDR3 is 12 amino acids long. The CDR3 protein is CASSLFPNEQFF.

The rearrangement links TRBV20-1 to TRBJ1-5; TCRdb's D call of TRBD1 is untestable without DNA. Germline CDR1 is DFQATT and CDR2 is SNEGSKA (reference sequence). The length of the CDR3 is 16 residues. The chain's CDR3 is CSARSSRGPSNQPQHF.

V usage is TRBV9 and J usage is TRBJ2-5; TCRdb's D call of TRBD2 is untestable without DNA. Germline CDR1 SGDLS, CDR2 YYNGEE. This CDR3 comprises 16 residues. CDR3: CASSARLAGGLETQYF.

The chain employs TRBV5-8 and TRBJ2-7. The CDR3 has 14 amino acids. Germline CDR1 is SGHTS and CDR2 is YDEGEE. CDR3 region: CASSLDWMGYEQYF.

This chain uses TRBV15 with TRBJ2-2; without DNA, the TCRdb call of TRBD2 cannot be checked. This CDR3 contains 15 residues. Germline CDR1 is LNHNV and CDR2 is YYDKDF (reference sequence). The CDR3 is CATSRGGTALGELFF.

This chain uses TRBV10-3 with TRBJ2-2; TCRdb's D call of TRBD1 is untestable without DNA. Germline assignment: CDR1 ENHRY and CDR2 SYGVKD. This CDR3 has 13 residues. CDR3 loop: CAIAAGLTGELFF.

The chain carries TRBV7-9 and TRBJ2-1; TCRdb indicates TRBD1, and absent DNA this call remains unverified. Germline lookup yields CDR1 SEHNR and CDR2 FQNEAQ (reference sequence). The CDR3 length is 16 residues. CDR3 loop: CASSSIPRGRFHEQFF.

This CDR3 is CASSPGLAYGGQFF. The V and J genes are TRBV27 and TRBJ2-1; TCRdb's assignment of TRBD2 cannot be checked, as there is no DNA. Germline CDR1 MNHEY, CDR2 SMNVEV (reference sequence). The CDR3 is 14 amino acids.

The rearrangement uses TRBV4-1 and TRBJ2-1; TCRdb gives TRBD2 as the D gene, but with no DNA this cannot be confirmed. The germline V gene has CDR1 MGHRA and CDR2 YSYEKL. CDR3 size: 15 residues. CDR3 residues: CASSQDRGSSGSQFF.

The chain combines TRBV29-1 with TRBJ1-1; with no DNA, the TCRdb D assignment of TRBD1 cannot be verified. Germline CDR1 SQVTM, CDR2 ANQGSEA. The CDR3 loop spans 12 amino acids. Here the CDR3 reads CSGRDRATEAFF.

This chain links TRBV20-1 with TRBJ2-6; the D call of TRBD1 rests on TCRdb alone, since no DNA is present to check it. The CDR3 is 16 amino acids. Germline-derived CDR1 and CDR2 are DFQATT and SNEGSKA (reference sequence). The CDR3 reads CSASHNGGTGANVLTF.

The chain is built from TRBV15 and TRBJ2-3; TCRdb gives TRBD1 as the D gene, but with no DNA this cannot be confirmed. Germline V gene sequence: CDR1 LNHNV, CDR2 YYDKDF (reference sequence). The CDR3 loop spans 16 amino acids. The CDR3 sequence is CATSRSRDRWGDTQYF.

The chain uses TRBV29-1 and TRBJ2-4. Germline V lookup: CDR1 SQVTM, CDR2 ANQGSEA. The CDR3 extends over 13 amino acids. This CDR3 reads CSAKRTDKNIQYF.